A single sample is the source of the 29 T cell receptor beta chains below, sequenced in a study of OX40 agonist ivuxolimab in advanced cancers. Library method: the immunoSEQ multiplex PCR assay. TCRdb's version of the immuneACCESS table is confined to in-frame rearrangements and falls short of the full clone set. An unresolved V gene accounts for under half of the shortfall where checked; the remainder is of unknown origin. The sample table shows 50,000 or so clones, and around 85% are seen once. Of the sample, approximately 20% is held by the ten largest clones. The sequences come from CD4+ or CD8+ T cells sorted from blood, collected in a trial of the OX40 agonist ivuxolimab. These receptors were obtained from an adult with an advanced solid tumor such as melanoma, head and neck, liver or kidney cancer.

The J gene is TRBJ2-7, the V gene TRBV28; perhaps TRBD2 as D (7 bases). The CDR3 runs to 13 residues. CDR1 and CDR2 (germline): MDHEN, SYDVKM. V lost 10 bases to trimming and J lost 0 bases, with 13 bases between them. DNA of the CDR3: TGTGCCACCGGGGGGCGGTTCTCCTACGAGCAGTACGTC. Protein sequence: CATGGRFSYEQYV.

The chain uses TRBV27 and TRBJ1-1; D is possibly TRBD1 (5 bases). The CDR3 covers 16 residues. Per the germline V gene, CDR1 is MNHEY and CDR2 is SMNVEV (reference sequence). Trimming shortened V by 0 bases and J by 3 bases, and 14 bases separated the two germline ends. The CDR3 DNA follows: TGTGCCAGCAGTTTATCACGGGGACTGGGGGACACTGAAGCTTTCTTT. Its protein is CASSLSRGLGDTEAFF.

The V call is TRBV27, the J call TRBJ1-1; maybe TRBD1 (5 bases). Trimming took off 6 bases at V and 2 bases at J, with 10 bases between the two ends. This CDR3 spans 13 amino acids. CDR1 and CDR2 (germline): MNHEY, SMNVEV (reference sequence). The CDR3 coding sequence is TGTGCCAGCAGCTGGCAGGGTAACACTGAAGCTTTCTTT. Protein: CASSWQGNTEAFF.

Written as DNA, the CDR3 is TGTGCCAGCAGGCCCAAGGGGTTAGCCCGTCAGGAGACCCAGTACTTC. It yields the protein CASRPKGLARQETQYF. The chain couples TRBV7-8 to TRBJ2-5; D may be TRBD1 (5 bases). The ends were cut back, 6 bases at V and 5 bases at J, with 22 bases in the middle. The CDR3 consists of 16 residues. From germline, CDR1 is SGHVS and CDR2 FQNEAQ.

This chain uses TRBV5-3 with TRBJ2-5; TRBD2 agrees at 10 bases. TRBV5-3 is recorded as an ORF, its role being uncertain. The ends lost 8 bases at V and 5 bases at J; junction bases unmatched: 9. CDR3 length: 14 residues. CDR3 region: CASSILAGEETQYF. The CDR3 nucleotides read TGTGCCAGCAGCATTCTAGCGGGGGAGGAGACCCAGTACTTC.

The J gene is TRBJ2-5, the V gene TRBV13; 7 bases are a match to TRBD1. The germline gives CDR1 PRHDT, CDR2 FYEKMQ (reference sequence). V was clipped by 5 bases and J by 1 base; unmatched bases: 4. CDR3 length: 14 amino acids. The DNA for the CDR3 is TGTGCCAGCAGCCTCGACAGGGCCCAAGAGACCCAGTACTTC. Its protein is CASSLDRAQETQYF.

The chain recombines TRBV28 with TRBJ1-6, with no clear D. The CDR3 loop spans 16 amino acids. Looked up from germline, CDR1 is MDHEN and CDR2 is SYDVKM. Trimming stripped 4 bases from V and 4 bases from J, with 14 bases between. CDR3 region: CASSSDLPPYNSPLHF. DNA for the CDR3: TGTGCCAGCAGTTCGGACCTTCCCCCTTATAATTCACCCCTCCACTTT.

CDR3 DNA: TGTGCCAGTAGTATTTTGGCAGGGACCCCTAACTATGGCTACACCTTC. Translated, it gives CASSILAGTPNYGYTF. The chain recombines TRBV19 with TRBJ1-2; D may be TRBD1 (5 bases). Trimming shortened V by 3 bases and J by 0 bases, and 14 bases separated the two germline ends. This CDR3 region has 16 residues. CDR1 LNHDA and CDR2 SQIVND come from the germline V gene (reference sequence).

The chain links TRBV10-1 to TRBJ2-2, with 7 nucleotides matching TRBD2. This CDR3 is 16 amino acids long. V dropped 6 bases and J dropped 2; count of bases not matched to a gene: 9. Looked up from germline, CDR1 is WNHNN and CDR2 is SYGVQD (reference sequence). The CDR3 spells CASSSSGEVNTGELFF. CDR3 nucleotide sequence: TGCGCCAGCAGCTCCAGCGGGGAGGTTAACACCGGGGAGCTGTTTTTT.

This chain joins TRBV2 and TRBJ2-2; TRBD2 matches 10 bases. The CDR3 consists of 15 residues. Germline V gene data show CDR1 as SNHLY and CDR2 as FYNNEI. V lost 4 bases to trimming and J lost 6 bases; unmatched junction nucleotides: 5. CDR3 bases: TGTGCCAGCAGTGCTGCCACTAGCGGGGCCGGGGAGCTGTTTTTT. Translated, it gives CASSAATSGAGELFF. The full variable domain, completed using reference TRBV2 and TRBJ2-2, is EPEVTQTPSHQVTQMGQEVILRCVPISNHLYFYWYRQILGQKVEFLVSFYNNEISEKSEIFDDQFSVERPDGSNFTLKIRSTKLEDSAMYFCASSAATSGAGELFFGEGSRLTVL.

A single count supports this clone. The chain has TRBV13 and TRBJ1-2; unclear D gene. CDR1 is PRHDT, CDR2 FYEKMQ, per germline (reference sequence). V was shortened by 0 bases and J by 6 bases, with 5 bases between the two germline ends. This CDR3 has 12 residues. In nucleotides, the CDR3 is TGTGCCAGCAGCTTAGGCCAGGATGGCTACACCTTC. It specifies CASSLGQDGYTF.

A single count supports this clone. CDR3 protein: CASSPAGGSLGNQPQHF. The CDR3 nucleotides are TGTGCCAGCAGCCCCGCGGGAGGGAGTTTAGGCAATCAGCCCCAGCATTTT. The rearrangement uses TRBV7-8 and TRBJ1-5; D gene uncertain. V was cut by 5 bases and J by 2 bases, with 19 bases left in between. The CDR3 sequence is 17 residues long. CDR1 is SGHVS and CDR2 is FQNEAQ in the germline V gene.

The chain is built from TRBV5-5 and TRBJ2-7, with TRBD1 matching over 9 bases. In germline, CDR1 is SGHKS, CDR2 YYEKEE (reference sequence). The V segment lost 4 bases and the J segment 5 bases; nucleotides outside the gene matches: 7. This CDR3 contains 14 residues. The DNA of the CDR3 is TGTGCCAGCAGCCTCGGGACAGGGCACGACGAGCAGTACGTC. It encodes CASSLGTGHDEQYV.

The rearrangement uses TRBV14 and TRBJ1-1; no reliable D call. Germline lookup yields CDR1 SGHDN and CDR2 FVKESK. V lost 4 bases and J 0 bases, leaving 18 bases between the germline ends. The CDR3 runs to 17 residues. The CDR3 loop is CASSPGWREIMNTEAFF. The CDR3 nucleotides read TGTGCCAGCAGCCCTGGGTGGAGGGAAATTATGAACACTGAAGCTTTCTTT.

The chain uses TRBV2 and TRBJ1-4, with D possibly TRBD1 on 6 matching bases. V was shortened by 9 bases and J by 6 bases, with 14 bases between the two germline ends. This CDR3 region has 13 residues. Per the germline V gene, CDR1 is SNHLY and CDR2 is FYNNEI. The CDR3 spells CARRGTGDEKLFF. CDR3 nucleotides: TGTGCCAGGAGGGGGACCGGGGATGAAAAACTGTTTTTT.

The chain links TRBV5-1 to TRBJ2-7, with 7 positions matching TRBD2. Germline V CDR1 and CDR2: SGHRS, YFSETQ. This CDR3 is built from 16 residues. With 4 bases clipped from V and 1 base from J, the junction kept 11 bases outside the gene matches. The CDR3 reads CASSLGEGRVSYEQYF. In DNA, the CDR3 is TGCGCCAGCAGCCTGGGGGAGGGTAGGGTTTCCTACGAGCAGTACTTC.

This clone was recorded once. The chain is built from TRBV30 and TRBJ2-1; 9 bases line up with TRBD2. The V segment lost 2 bases and the J segment 8 bases; nucleotides outside the gene matches: 16. The germline V gene encodes CDR1 GTSNPN and CDR2 SVGIG (reference sequence). The length of the CDR3 is 17 residues. The CDR3 loop reads CAWSPPSAGGSRDEQFF. In DNA form, the CDR3 reads TGTGCCTGGAGTCCACCTTCAGCGGGGGGAAGTAGGGATGAGCAGTTCTTC.

The rearrangement links TRBV5-8 to TRBJ2-7, with D possibly being TRBD1 (5 bases). V lost 2 bases and J lost 2, with 8 bases in between. The CDR3 runs to 13 residues. Germline values: CDR1 SGHTS, CDR2 YDEGEE. The CDR3 protein is CASSLQDTYEQYV. The CDR3 nucleotides read TGTGCCAGCAGCTTACAGGATACCTACGAGCAGTACGTC.

The chain recombines TRBV20-1 with TRBJ1-2; D is unclear. This CDR3 comprises 8 residues. V lost 2 bases to trimming and J lost 11 bases, with 3 bases between them. Germline CDR1 and CDR2: DFQATT and SNEGSKA (reference sequence). The CDR3 region is CSARPYTF. CDR3 in DNA: TGCAGTGCTAGACCTTACACCTTC.

V is TRBV4-3 and J is TRBJ2-5; 9 positions match TRBD2. Germline CDR1 and CDR2: LGHNA and YSLEER. J was trimmed by 3 bases and V by 6 bases; bases with no gene match: 11. The CDR3 sequence is 16 residues long. CDR3 amino acids: CASSYDLAGTKETQYF. The CDR3 DNA is TGCGCCAGCAGTTACGACCTAGCGGGGACGAAAGAGACCCAGTACTTC.

The V call is TRBV1, the J call TRBJ1-2; TRBD1 is taken as the D call from the table, unchecked against the DNA. TRBV1 is a documented pseudogene. This CDR3 is 15 amino acids long. The CDR3 reads CTSSHPGSTGSGYTF. DNA of the CDR3: TGCACCAGCAGCCACCCAGGTAGTACAGGCTCTGGCTACACCTTC.

This sequence joins TRBV27 and TRBJ2-2, with D unclear. The CDR3 is made up of 11 amino acids. Trimming removed 5 bases from V and 3 bases from J, with 1 base in between. Germline V lookup: CDR1 MNHEY, CDR2 SMNVEV (reference sequence). In DNA, the CDR3 is TGTGCCAGCAGTCACACCGGGGAGCTGTTTTTT. This codes for CASSHTGELFF.

The V and J genes are TRBV27 and TRBJ2-2, with 7 bases that match TRBD1. This CDR3 spans 15 amino acids. After removal of 6 bases from V and 3 bases from J, the junction contained 7 bases not matched to a gene. Germline V gene sequence: CDR1 MNHEY, CDR2 SMNVEV (reference sequence). CDR3: CASSWGTAHTGELFF. The DNA for the CDR3 is TGTGCCAGCAGCTGGGGGACAGCTCACACCGGGGAGCTGTTTTTT.

V and J are TRBV7-8 and TRBJ1-2, with 10 bases fitting TRBD1. Germline V lookup: CDR1 SGHVS, CDR2 FQNEAQ. Losses at the gene ends were 5 bases for V and 2 bases for J; bases not matched to a gene: 8. This CDR3 has 16 amino acids. CDR3 nucleotides: TGTGCCAGCAGCCCCCGTCGGGGACAGGGGAACTATGGCTACACCTTC. Its protein is CASSPRRGQGNYGYTF.

This clone was seen only once. This chain joins TRBV6-5 and TRBJ1-1; D remains ambiguous. The length of the CDR3 is 13 residues. Trimming took 2 bases from V and 0 from J, leaving 4 bases between them. Germline V gene data show CDR1 as MNHEY and CDR2 as SVGAGI. As DNA, the CDR3 is TGTGCCAGCAGTTACAACGTGAACACTGAAGCTTTCTTT. This sequence encodes CASSYNVNTEAFF.

The chain carries TRBV7-8 and TRBJ1-4; the D gene is possibly TRBD1 (5 bases). Germline-derived CDR1 and CDR2 are SGHVS and FQNEAQ. The ends were cut back, 5 bases at V and 5 bases at J, with 18 bases in the middle. The CDR3 sequence is 16 residues long. CDR3 loop: CASSLTPQGGNEKLFF. In DNA, the CDR3 is TGTGCCAGCAGCCTAACCCCCCAGGGTGGGAATGAAAAACTGTTTTTT.

The chain joins TRBV14 to TRBJ2-4, with 8 bases fitting TRBD2. CDR1 is SGHDN, CDR2 FVKESK, per germline. The V and J ends lost 5 bases and 16 bases, in that order; junction bases with no gene match: 19. The CDR3 spans 15 residues. CDR3 amino acids: CASSEGPGAGGPQYF. Here the CDR3 DNA reads TGTGCCAGCAGCGAAGGACCCGGGGCGGGGGGTCCACAATACTTC.

The chain is built from TRBV30 and TRBJ2-7; possible D gene TRBD1, 5 bases. Trimming took 2 bases from V and 2 from J, leaving 7 bases between them. Germline-derived CDR1 and CDR2 are GTSNPN and SVGIG (reference sequence). This CDR3 is 12 amino acids long. The CDR3 loop is CAWSQGTYEQYF. The CDR3 nucleotides are TGTGCCTGGAGTCAGGGAACCTACGAGCAGTACTTC. Full variable domain (remainder filled in from reference TRBV30 and TRBJ2-7): SQTIHQWPATLVQPVGSPLSLECTVEGTSNPNLYWYRQAAGRGLQLLFYSVGIGQISSEVPQNLSASRPQDRQFILSSKKLLLSDSGFYLCAWSQGTYEQYFGPGTRLTVT.

The chain uses TRBV6-5 and TRBJ2-2, with D possibly matching TRBD1 (6 bases). The CDR3 runs 14 residues. Trimming took off 9 bases at V and 5 bases at J, with 16 bases between the two ends. Germline assignment: CDR1 MNHEY and CDR2 SVGAGI. CDR3 bases: TGTGCCAGTACAGGGCTCTTTGAAACCGGGGAGCTGTTTTTT. Translated, it gives CASTGLFETGELFF.